A selection of T cell receptor beta chains follows, all from one sample in a study of cytomegalovirus exposure and HLA in healthy donors. Clones were sequenced by immunoSEQ multiplex PCR, and TCRdb holds only the in-frame ones, with some missing. The sample consists of about 120,000 clones, 75% to 85% of them appearing once. The specimen sequenced was PBMCs. The source is a female donor in good health and CMV-seropositive. The CDR3 runs from the conserved cysteine through the conserved F or W. A D gene is named only where the DNA matches it firmly.

D gene | J gene | V gene | CDR3 protein | CDR3 DNA
. | TRBJ1-3 | TRBV4-3 | CASSPGWGNTIYF | TGCGCCAGCAGCCCGGGGTGGGGAAACACCATATATTTT
. | TRBJ1-5 | TRBV27 | CASSLRGRGGNQPQHF | TGTGCCAGCAGTTTAAGGGGTCGCGGGGGCAATCAGCCCCAGCATTTT
. | TRBJ2-7 | TRBV6-6 | CASSYPSPYEQYF | TGTGCCAGCAGTTATCCCAGTCCCTACGAGCAGTACTTC
TRBD1 | TRBJ2-5 | TRBV10-1 | CASSRQGSETQYF | TGCGCCAGCAGCCGACAGGGTTCGGAGACCCAGTACTTC
. | TRBJ1-2 | TRBV27 | CASSPGVEYVVGYTF | TGTGCCAGCAGTCCCGGAGTGGAGTACGTGGTGGGCTACACCTTC
TRBD1 | TRBJ1-2 | TRBV18 | CASSPGQRGVYGYTF | TGTGCCAGCTCACCGGGACAGAGGGGCGTCTATGGCTACACCTTC
. | TRBJ1-3 | TRBV7-2 | CASSLSPGPNTIYF | TGTGCCAGCAGCTTATCACCAGGGCCCAACACCATATATTTT
TRBD1 | TRBJ1-2 | TRBV4-3 | CASSQYRGLDYGYTF | TGCGCCAGCAGCCAATACAGGGGGCTCGACTATGGCTACACCTTC
TRBD2 | TRBJ2-3 | TRBV30 | CAWSGLAGYTQYF | TGTGCCTGGAGCGGCCTAGCGGGGTATACGCAGTATTTT
TRBD1 | TRBJ2-1 | TRBV4-2 | CASSPRQGRLF | TGTGCCAGCAGCCCCAGACAGGGCCGGCTCTTC
TRBD1 | TRBJ1-2 | TRBV25-1 | CASSGTGYGYTF | TGTGCCAGCAGTGGGACAGGGTATGGCTACACCTTC
TRBD2 | TRBJ2-7 | TRBV19 | CASSIVPGGSLLGEQYF | TGTGCCAGTAGTATAGTTCCGGGGGGAAGTTTGCTGGGCGAGCAGTACTTC